The rows below give T cell receptor beta chains drawn from one sample of a study of cytomegalovirus exposure and HLA in healthy donors. The data were produced by immunoSEQ multiplex PCR, yet TCRdb's version contains in-frame clones alone and is incomplete. This table has 90,000 to 140,000 clones, around 75% appearing once. Sequencing used PBMCs. The receptors were sampled from a man between 40 and 49 years old in good health and CMV-seronegative. The conserved cysteine and the conserved F or W are not part of the CDR3 here. The order of the fields is J gene, clone size, V gene, CDR3 protein. Clone sizes are given selectively: once, few, many, or a class where the clone is expanded.

j_call: TRBJ2-7
clone_size: .
v_call: TRBV29-1
cdr3_aa: SVALRGGEQY

j_call: TRBJ2-7
clone_size: .
v_call: TRBV21-1
cdr3_aa: ASSKWGEKTEQY

j_call: TRBJ2-7
clone_size: few
v_call: TRBV30
cdr3_aa: AWSLGLETYEQY

j_call: TRBJ1-3
clone_size: .
v_call: TRBV5-6
cdr3_aa: ASRTDSDTSGNTIY

j_call: TRBJ2-1
clone_size: .
v_call: TRBV19
cdr3_aa: ASSISGGRFSYNEQF

j_call: TRBJ2-5
clone_size: few
v_call: TRBV2
cdr3_aa: ASKVGQGATQY

j_call: TRBJ2-4
clone_size: .
v_call: TRBV29-1
cdr3_aa: SVEVGQGALQY

j_call: TRBJ2-7
clone_size: .
v_call: TRBV15
cdr3_aa: ATSRPTSGSYEQY

j_call: TRBJ1-5
clone_size: .
v_call: TRBV15
cdr3_aa: ATSRGRGAGNQPQH

j_call: TRBJ1-6
clone_size: few
v_call: TRBV6-5
cdr3_aa: ASSYSAGSYNSPLH

j_call: TRBJ1-5
clone_size: .
v_call: TRBV15
cdr3_aa: ATSRDRDGRQPQH

j_call: TRBJ1-1
clone_size: .
v_call: TRBV28
cdr3_aa: ASSPLARNTEAF

j_call: TRBJ2-7
clone_size: .
v_call: TRBV11-2
cdr3_aa: ASSSPTDHYEQY

j_call: TRBJ1-1
clone_size: .
v_call: TRBV7-9
cdr3_aa: ASSLDRGKSEAF

j_call: TRBJ2-7
clone_size: once
v_call: TRBV6-1
cdr3_aa: ASSEGLAGVFEQY

j_call: TRBJ1-4
clone_size: .
v_call: TRBV28
cdr3_aa: ASSLGGVSNEKLF